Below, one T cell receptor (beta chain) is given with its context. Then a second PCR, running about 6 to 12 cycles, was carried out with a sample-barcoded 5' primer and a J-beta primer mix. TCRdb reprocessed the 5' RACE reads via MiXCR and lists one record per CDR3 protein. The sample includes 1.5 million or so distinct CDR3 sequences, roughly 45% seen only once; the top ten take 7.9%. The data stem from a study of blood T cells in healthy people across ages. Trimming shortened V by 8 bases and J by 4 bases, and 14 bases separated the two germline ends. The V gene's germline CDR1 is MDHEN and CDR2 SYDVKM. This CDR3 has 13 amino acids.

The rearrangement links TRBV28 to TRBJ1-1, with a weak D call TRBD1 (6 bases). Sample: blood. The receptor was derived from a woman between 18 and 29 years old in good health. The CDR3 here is CASRPVGGTEAFF. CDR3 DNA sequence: TGTGCCAGCCGCCCCGTAGGGGGCACTGAAGCTTTCTTT.